These T cell receptor beta chains were read from a single sample in a study of blood T cell repertoires in COVID-19. Here immunoSEQ multiplex PCR was the method, and the copy in TCRdb shows in-frame clones only, minus some. The data contain around 220,000 clones, nearly 90% of them singletons. Sequences were obtained from PBMCs or T cells enriched from blood (not recorded which). These receptors were obtained from a man aged 25-45 years who had been exposed to COVID-19. Each CDR3 is given with its conserved first and last residue. D genes are given only for firm matches. Clone size is given for some rows only: seen once, a few or many times, or a class if the clone is expanded.

j_call: TRBJ2-5; d_call: NA; v_call: TRBV7-9; clone_size: NA; cdr3_aa: CASSFAGQETQYF; cdr3_nt: TGTGCCAGCAGCTTCGCAGGCCAAGAGACCCAGTACTTC
j_call: TRBJ2-7; d_call: TRBD2; v_call: TRBV9; clone_size: NA; cdr3_aa: CASSPPRGGAHEQYF; cdr3_nt: TGTGCCAGCAGCCCTCCCCGCGGGGGGGCCCACGAGCAGTACTTC
j_call: TRBJ1-4; d_call: NA; v_call: TRBV6-5; clone_size: once; cdr3_aa: CASSLQGSNEKLFF; cdr3_nt: TGTGCCAGCAGTTTACAGGGCAGTAATGAAAAACTGTTTTTT
j_call: TRBJ2-3; d_call: TRBD2; v_call: TRBV6-1; clone_size: NA; cdr3_aa: CASSEDREGAGGLADTQYF; cdr3_nt: TGTGCCAGCAGTGAAGATAGGGAAGGAGCGGGAGGATTGGCAGATACGCAGTATTTT
j_call: TRBJ1-1; d_call: TRBD1; v_call: TRBV13; clone_size: NA; cdr3_aa: CASSPLTGGTEAFF; cdr3_nt: TGTGCCAGCAGCCCACTGACAGGGGGCACTGAAGCTTTCTTT
j_call: TRBJ1-6; d_call: TRBD1; v_call: TRBV19; clone_size: NA; cdr3_aa: CASTQDRGNSPLHF; cdr3_nt: TGTGCCAGTACCCAGGACAGGGGTAATTCACCCCTCCACTTT
j_call: TRBJ2-5; d_call: NA; v_call: TRBV7-7; clone_size: NA; cdr3_aa: CASSLFQGETQYF; cdr3_nt: TGTGCCAGCAGCTTATTTCAGGGCGAGACCCAGTACTTC
j_call: TRBJ1-5; d_call: NA; v_call: TRBV29-1; clone_size: NA; cdr3_aa: CSVSENTIQPQHF; cdr3_nt: TGCAGCGTCTCAGAAAACACTATTCAGCCCCAGCATTTT
j_call: TRBJ1-2; d_call: NA; v_call: TRBV6-1; clone_size: NA; cdr3_aa: CASSEALLRVRGFGYTF; cdr3_nt: TGTGCCAGCAGTGAAGCCCTTTTGAGAGTACGAGGTTTTGGCTACACCTTC
j_call: TRBJ2-7; d_call: TRBD1; v_call: TRBV7-8; clone_size: NA; cdr3_aa: CASSLVGTGIYEQYF; cdr3_nt: TGTGCCAGCAGCTTAGTGGGGACAGGGATCTACGAGCAGTACTTC
j_call: TRBJ1-1; d_call: NA; v_call: TRBV5-4; clone_size: NA; cdr3_aa: CASRLPETYLNTEAFF; cdr3_nt: TGTGCCAGCAGACTACCTGAGACGTACCTTAACACTGAAGCTTTCTTT
j_call: TRBJ1-1; d_call: NA; v_call: TRBV10-3; clone_size: once; cdr3_aa: CAISHSTGFNTEAFF; cdr3_nt: TGTGCCATCAGCCACTCAACAGGGTTCAACACTGAAGCTTTCTTT
j_call: TRBJ1-4; d_call: NA; v_call: TRBV5-1; clone_size: NA; cdr3_aa: CASSLAVRTANEKLFF; cdr3_nt: TGCGCCAGCAGCTTGGCCGTGAGAACAGCTAATGAAAAACTGTTTTTT
j_call: TRBJ2-7; d_call: NA; v_call: TRBV12-3/TRBV12-4; clone_size: once; cdr3_aa: CASSAPGFLEQYF; cdr3_nt: TGTGCCAGCAGCGCACCGGGATTCCTCGAGCAGTACTTC
j_call: TRBJ2-3; d_call: TRBD2; v_call: TRBV5-5; clone_size: NA; cdr3_aa: CASSRDYFTDTQYF; cdr3_nt: TGTGCCAGCAGCAGGGACTACTTCACAGATACGCAGTATTTT
j_call: TRBJ1-1; d_call: NA; v_call: TRBV19; clone_size: NA; cdr3_aa: CASSPDKNTEAFF; cdr3_nt: TGTGCCAGTAGTCCCGACAAGAACACTGAAGCTTTCTTT
j_call: TRBJ1-5; d_call: TRBD1; v_call: TRBV5-5; clone_size: NA; cdr3_aa: CASSLDRGRQPQHF; cdr3_nt: TGTGCCAGCAGCCTGGACAGGGGGCGGCAGCCCCAGCATTTT
j_call: TRBJ2-7; d_call: NA; v_call: TRBV18; clone_size: NA; cdr3_aa: CASSPQQEGEQYF; cdr3_nt: TGTGCCAGCTCACCCCAACAGGAGGGCGAGCAGTACTTC
j_call: TRBJ2-3; d_call: TRBD2; v_call: TRBV7-9; clone_size: once; cdr3_aa: CASSSGVSTDTQYF; cdr3_nt: TGTGCCAGCAGTAGCGGGGTGAGCACAGATACGCAGTATTTT
j_call: TRBJ1-2; d_call: TRBD1; v_call: TRBV20-1; clone_size: NA; cdr3_aa: CSASLEGGRNYGYTF; cdr3_nt: TGCAGTGCTAGTCTGGAAGGGGGCAGGAACTATGGCTACACCTTC
j_call: TRBJ2-3; d_call: TRBD2; v_call: TRBV2; clone_size: NA; cdr3_aa: CASSGGGGTGTDTQYF; cdr3_nt: TGTGCCAGCAGTGGGGGCGGGGGGACCGGCACAGATACGCAGTATTTT
j_call: TRBJ1-3; d_call: NA; v_call: TRBV30; clone_size: NA; cdr3_aa: CAWNQPQVSGNTIYF; cdr3_nt: TGTGCCTGGAACCAACCACAGGTTTCTGGAAACACCATATATTTT
j_call: TRBJ2-3; d_call: TRBD2; v_call: TRBV2; clone_size: NA; cdr3_aa: CASSGTSGSPDTQYF; cdr3_nt: TGTGCCAGCAGTGGGACTAGCGGGTCCCCAGATACGCAGTATTTT
j_call: TRBJ1-2; d_call: NA; v_call: TRBV5-5; clone_size: once; cdr3_aa: CASSFVSAPNYGYTF; cdr3_nt: TGTGCCAGCAGCTTCGTGTCAGCGCCTAACTATGGCTACACCTTC
j_call: TRBJ1-6; d_call: NA; v_call: TRBV3-1/TRBV3-2; clone_size: NA; cdr3_aa: CASSQALGPGGVSPLHF; cdr3_nt: TGTGCCAGCAGCCAAGCCCTGGGCCCCGGAGGGGTTTCACCCCTCCACTTT
j_call: TRBJ2-3; d_call: NA; v_call: TRBV11-3; clone_size: NA; cdr3_aa: CASSARGQSDTQYF; cdr3_nt: TGTGCCAGCAGCGCCAGGGGCCAGTCAGATACGCAGTATTTT
j_call: TRBJ1-5; d_call: NA; v_call: TRBV9; clone_size: NA; cdr3_aa: CASSGGVTQPQHF; cdr3_nt: TGTGCCAGCAGCGGGGGGGTCACTCAGCCCCAGCATTTT
j_call: TRBJ2-7; d_call: NA; v_call: TRBV5-6; clone_size: NA; cdr3_aa: CASSLQGAEQYF; cdr3_nt: TGTGCCAGCAGCTTACAGGGAGCCGAGCAGTACTTC
j_call: TRBJ2-2; d_call: TRBD1; v_call: TRBV5-1; clone_size: NA; cdr3_aa: CASSSYPAAGQANTGELFF; cdr3_nt: TGCGCCAGCAGTTCTTACCCCGCGGCGGGACAGGCGAACACCGGGGAGCTGTTTTTT
j_call: TRBJ1-1; d_call: TRBD1; v_call: TRBV19; clone_size: once; cdr3_aa: CASSRDRANTEAFF; cdr3_nt: TGTGCCAGTAGTAGGGACAGGGCCAACACTGAAGCTTTCTTT
j_call: TRBJ1-5; d_call: NA; v_call: TRBV3-1/TRBV3-2; clone_size: NA; cdr3_aa: CASSQDRAGATQHF; cdr3_nt: TGTGCCAGCAGCCAAGATCGTGCAGGGGCTACCCAGCATTTT
j_call: TRBJ2-5; d_call: NA; v_call: TRBV12-3/TRBV12-4; clone_size: once; cdr3_aa: CASYSGGWETQYF; cdr3_nt: TGTGCCAGTTACTCCGGGGGATGGGAGACCCAGTACTTC
j_call: TRBJ1-2; d_call: NA; v_call: TRBV21-1; clone_size: NA; cdr3_aa: CASSKTSGANYGYTF; cdr3_nt: TGTGCCAGCAGCAAAACCTCGGGGGCTAACTATGGCTACACCTTC
j_call: TRBJ2-7; d_call: TRBD2; v_call: TRBV4-3; clone_size: NA; cdr3_aa: CASSQGSGGASYEQYF; cdr3_nt: TGCGCCAGCAGCCAAGGGAGCGGGGGGGCCTCCTACGAGCAGTACTTC
j_call: TRBJ2-7; d_call: TRBD2; v_call: TRBV15; clone_size: NA; cdr3_aa: CATSRGRTSGGTSYEQYF; cdr3_nt: TGTGCCACCAGCAGAGGGAGGACTAGCGGGGGGACCTCCTACGAGCAGTACTTC
j_call: TRBJ2-2; d_call: NA; v_call: TRBV24-1; clone_size: NA; cdr3_aa: CATSDTGGNTGELFF; cdr3_nt: TGTGCCACCAGTGATACGGGGGGCAACACCGGGGAGCTGTTTTTT
j_call: TRBJ2-7; d_call: TRBD1; v_call: TRBV28; clone_size: NA; cdr3_aa: CASRSSLGQGSSYEQYF; cdr3_nt: TGTGCCAGCAGGTCTTCCCTCGGACAGGGGAGCTCCTACGAGCAGTACTTC
j_call: TRBJ2-3; d_call: TRBD1; v_call: TRBV6-2/TRBV6-3; clone_size: NA; cdr3_aa: CASSSGTAETAGTDTQYF; cdr3_nt: TGTGCCAGCAGTTCCGGGACAGCTGAGACCGCGGGCACAGATACGCAGTATTTT
j_call: TRBJ1-2; d_call: TRBD1; v_call: TRBV10-3; clone_size: NA; cdr3_aa: CAISVTGDRNYGYTF; cdr3_nt: TGTGCCATCAGCGTAACAGGGGACCGTAACTATGGCTACACCTTC
j_call: TRBJ1-6; d_call: NA; v_call: TRBV6-5; clone_size: NA; cdr3_aa: CASSSGQLASLHF; cdr3_nt: TGTGCCAGCAGCAGCGGACAGTTAGCATCCCTCCACTTT
j_call: TRBJ1-6; d_call: NA; v_call: TRBV14; clone_size: NA; cdr3_aa: CASSQDDRVYSPLHF; cdr3_nt: TGTGCCAGCAGCCAAGACGACAGAGTATATTCACCCCTCCACTTT
j_call: TRBJ1-5; d_call: NA; v_call: TRBV7-9; clone_size: NA; cdr3_aa: CASSLDGQTYSNQPQHF; cdr3_nt: TGTGCCAGCAGCTTAGATGGACAGACATATAGCAATCAGCCCCAGCATTTT
j_call: TRBJ1-2; d_call: NA; v_call: TRBV6-5; clone_size: NA; cdr3_aa: CASSQVSANYGYTF; cdr3_nt: TGTGCCAGCAGCCAGGTCTCGGCTAACTATGGCTACACCTTC
j_call: TRBJ1-2; d_call: NA; v_call: TRBV19; clone_size: NA; cdr3_aa: CASSLRQANYGYTF; cdr3_nt: TGTGCCAGTAGTCTACGACAGGCTAACTATGGCTACACCTTC
j_call: TRBJ2-5; d_call: NA; v_call: TRBV14; clone_size: NA; cdr3_aa: CASSQGHLRETQYF; cdr3_nt: TGTGCCAGCAGCCAAGGCCACCTCAGGGAGACCCAGTACTTC
j_call: TRBJ2-3; d_call: TRBD2; v_call: TRBV9; clone_size: NA; cdr3_aa: CASSVGAGGYSDTQYF; cdr3_nt: TGTGCCAGCAGCGTAGGGGCGGGGGGTTATTCAGATACGCAGTATTTT
j_call: TRBJ2-3; d_call: TRBD2; v_call: TRBV3-1/TRBV3-2; clone_size: NA; cdr3_aa: CASSQDLGLANALTSKDTQYF; cdr3_nt: TGTGCCAGCAGCCAAGATCTCGGACTAGCGAACGCCCTCACTTCGAAAGATACGCAGTATTTT
j_call: TRBJ2-7; d_call: TRBD1; v_call: TRBV6-5; clone_size: NA; cdr3_aa: CASSRTGVLYEQYF; cdr3_nt: TGTGCCAGCAGTCGGACAGGGGTCCTCTACGAGCAGTACTTC
j_call: TRBJ1-6; d_call: NA; v_call: TRBV30; clone_size: NA; cdr3_aa: CAWSRGNSPLHF; cdr3_nt: TGTGCCTGGAGTCGGGGTAATTCACCCCTCCACTTT
j_call: TRBJ2-5; d_call: TRBD1; v_call: TRBV5-1; clone_size: NA; cdr3_aa: CASSFQGARQETQYF; cdr3_nt: TGCGCCAGCAGCTTCCAGGGGGCGCGGCAAGAGACCCAGTACTTC
j_call: TRBJ1-2; d_call: NA; v_call: TRBV4-3; clone_size: NA; cdr3_aa: CASSQRRGGYGYTF; cdr3_nt: TGCGCCAGCAGCCAACGCCGGGGGGGCTATGGCTACACCTTC